This T cell receptor beta chain stems from a study of blood T cells in healthy people across ages (dated by TCRdb to the mid-2010s). With respect to the entire study: In model experiments, roughly one uniquely barcoded TCR beta cDNA molecule per two T cells was captured by template switching. Four age groups were formed from the donors: young (average 16 years), middle-aged (roughly 38), aged (over 55) and long-lived (around 82). To track age-related changes in TCR beta repertoire diversity, the study relied on deep sequencing normalized with unique cDNA molecular identifiers. The study analyzed two additional independent replicas of 1 million unique cDNA reads from the same blood draw for two donors, one aged 18 to 30 and one aged 80 or older. Donors of different ages were randomly distributed across sequencing lanes to avoid experimental bias.

The library was obtained by 5' RACE. Instrument on record: Illumina HiSeq 2500. A second PCR of about 7 to 12 cycles was run with a J-beta primer mix and a sample-barcoded 5' primer. A template-switch 5' adaptor carrying 12 random nucleotides introduced a unique molecular identifier onto each TCR beta cDNA molecule. Each sample yielded at least 2.5 million CDR3-containing paired-end reads. First-strand cDNA was synthesized from all RNA with the Mint cDNA synthesis kit, primed by a TRBC-specific oligonucleotide. Following uracil-DNA glycosylase treatment, all cDNA underwent a first 18-cycle PCR with the universal primers M1SS and BC2_uni_R. The authors' pipeline ran thus. Normalization of each sample was performed by random selection of 1 million high-quality reads, each carrying a distinct molecular identifier. Reads sharing molecular identifiers were discarded rather than binned into consensus sequences. MiTCR, set to a Q25 quality threshold and the strictest error-elimination algorithm, was used for CDR3 identification, clonotype clustering and error correction. A nonparametric unseen species model with Euler transformation was used to estimate a lower bound on total TCR beta diversity. The public sequencing data were trimmed at Q25 with fastp and processed into clonotypes with MiXCR by TCRdb, which kept only in-frame beta chains. CDR3 protein duplicates are merged, each entry listing the most common genes and DNA. It is TCRdb's table, rather than the study itself, that gives the V and J calls and clone size. Recorded for this sample are about 1,000,000 distinct CDR3 sequences; less than 50% of them occurred a single time. The ten biggest clones cover approximately 17% of the sample.

Summary of the overall study and its limitations: There was a strong correlation between observed TCR beta diversity and the percentage of naive T cells measured by flow cytometry. Because donor CMV infection status was unknown, age-related changes in expanded clonotypes were potentially confounded. As age increased, observed TCR beta diversity per million T cells dropped in a roughly linear way, and a significant reduction was already evident by age about 36. Conclusive comparison of naive and antigen-experienced compartments was prevented by the profiling of bulk unsorted PBMCs. Compared with the aged group, more naive CD4+ T cells, fewer expanded clones and increased TCR diversity were shown by the long-lived group, suggesting age selection. Estimates of total diversity based on one million sequenced T cells were regarded as lower bounds and as underestimates.

This clonotype showed up just once. Its antigen remains unidentified. A read error may be the cause here, since a much bigger clone is one base away. Systemically healthy Caucasian individuals from Russia, 39 in total and aged about 6 to 90 years, were included as donors. Each donor gave 8 to 10 milliliters of peripheral blood, drawn into EDTA-treated Vacutainer tubes. Ficoll-Paque density-gradient centrifugation was used to isolate PBMCs, with at least 7 million per sample. Trizol reagent was used to extract total RNA from PBMCs, with at least 5.5 micrograms per sample. For every donor, flow cytometry on a PBMC aliquot measured the percentage of naive CD45RAhigh/CD27high T cells. The CDR3 covers 14 residues, taking in both the cysteine and the phenylalanine. The DNA shown is the 42-base CDR3, in frame from base 1. For CDR1 and CDR2, the germline V gene (reference sequence) lists MNHEY and SMNVEV.

This TCR came from a woman aged 60-75 years in good health. What was sequenced was blood. The chain is assembled from TRBV27 and TRBJ2-7; D gene: possibly TRBD2, on 5 matching bases. The sequenced DNA is TGTACCAGCAGTTTCCAGCGGTACTCCTACGAGCAGTACTTC. This is translated as CTSSFQRYSYEQYF.